This T cell receptor (beta chain) was observed in a study of identical twins. Healthy Caucasians supplied all donations. Using its own MiXCR run on the 5' RACE reads, TCRdb lists one record per CDR3 protein. The data contain approximately 700,000 distinct CDR3 sequences, 6% to 6.5% of them singletons. This clonotype was seen many times. Its antigen remains unknown. The study, taken as a whole, reports: The authors drew conclusions from cross-sectional statistical analysis rather than following the same donors.

Germline trimming cut 7 bases from V and 4 bases from J; bases unmatched to any gene: 6. The CDR3 consists of 13 residues. The rearrangement links TRBV12-3 or TRBV12-4 to TRBJ1-1, with 7 bases fitting TRBD1. Sequenced input: naive T cells sorted from blood. The TCR comes from a man between 18 and 29 years old in good health. The CDR3 DNA reads TGTGCCAGCACTCACCCAGGGGGCACTGAAGCTTTCTTT. Its translation: CASTHPGGTEAFF.